The clone carrying this T cell receptor beta chain was seen a few times. Its cognate antigen is unknown. PCR employed 60 Vbeta and 13 Jbeta primers. Sequencing was performed with immunoSEQ multiplex PCR; in TCRdb, only in-frame clones are kept and a portion is missing. This table has over 150,000 clones, roughly four fifths appearing once. The CDR3 is made up of 14 amino acids. Germline V gene lookup returns CDR1 MNHEY and CDR2 SVGAGI. Trimming stripped 4 bases from V and 0 bases from J, with 7 bases between. The sample belongs to a study of cytomegalovirus exposure and HLA in healthy donors. Notes on the study in general: Presence/absence analysis assumed near-uniform sequencing depth across donors. In a later analysis, TCR association rates varied by HLA locus: DRB1 most, HLA-C fewest.

This receptor was obtained from a man in his fifties or sixties in good health and CMV-seronegative. Sequencing input: PBMCs. This chain uses TRBV6-5 with TRBJ1-5, with unresolved D. CDR3 region: CASSSGYSNQPQHF. The DNA for the CDR3 is TGTGCCAGCAGTTCCGGTTATAGCAATCAGCCCCAGCATTTT.